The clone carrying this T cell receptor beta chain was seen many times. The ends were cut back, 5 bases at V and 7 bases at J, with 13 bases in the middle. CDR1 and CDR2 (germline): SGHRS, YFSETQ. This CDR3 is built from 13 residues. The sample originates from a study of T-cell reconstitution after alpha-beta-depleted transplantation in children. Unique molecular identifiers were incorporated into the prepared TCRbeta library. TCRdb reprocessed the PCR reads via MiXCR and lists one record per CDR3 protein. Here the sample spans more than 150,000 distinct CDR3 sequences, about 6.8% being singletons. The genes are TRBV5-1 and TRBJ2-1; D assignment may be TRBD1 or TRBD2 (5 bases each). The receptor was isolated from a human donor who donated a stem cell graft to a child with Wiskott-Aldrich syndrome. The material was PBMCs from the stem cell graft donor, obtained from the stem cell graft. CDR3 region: CASRQGWENEQFF. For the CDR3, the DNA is TGCGCCAGCAGGCAGGGTTGGGAGAATGAGCAGTTCTTC.